The T cell receptor beta chain under discussion was sequenced for a study of a mutant IDH1 vaccine in newly diagnosed glioma (dated by TCRdb to the early 2020s). Context from the whole study: Of the approximately 30 treated patients, around 62% were male and 37.5% were female, and the mean age was roughly 40 years. For exploratory analyses, about two dozen treated patients had longitudinal TCRB deep sequencing done wherever samples were available. Before enrollment, most patients had been given radiochemotherapy with temozolomide as standard therapy, while the rest had received either radiotherapy alone or temozolomide alone. Peripheral blood was drawn at six visits: V03 (baseline), V05, V07, V10, V12 and V13.

Counted from cysteine to phenylalanine, this CDR3 has 15 amino acids. Here the CDR3 DNA is all that survives: 45 bases in frame from base 1. V is shortened by 5 bases, J by 5 bases, and the region joining them spans 15 bases. According to the germline V gene, CDR1 reads SGHTA and CDR2 reads FQGTGA. The full study reports these points: Availability determined which PBMC samples were chosen for TCRB deep sequencing. According to the authors, sample limitations meant that analyses of patient blood samples could not be reproduced. Immune responses induced by the vaccine were seen in 93.3% of patients across multiple MHC alleles. Pseudoprogression seemed to be unrelated to changes in the top peripheral T cell clonotypes found by TCRB sequencing.

The time point label of this sample denotes: baseline, week 1 (first vaccination visit). The treatment or condition label on this specimen signifies: pre-vaccination baseline after standard-of-care therapy. Donors had newly diagnosed WHO grade 3 or 4 IDH1-mutant astrocytomas with loss of nuclear ATRX. The samples were drawn from NOA16, a multicentre, single-arm, open-label phase I trial in Germany that tested a mutant IDH1 peptide vaccine in humans for the first time. Blood drawn at visit V03 was used as the baseline sample for immunogenicity testing. Genomic DNA for TCRB sequencing was extracted from EDTA blood using the DNeasy Blood and Tissue Kit. This clone is a singleton in its sample. It has no known antigen specificity. No much larger clonotype is one base removed from it; base qualities were not supplied. Library preparation used the immunoSEQ multiplex PCR assay. Rearranged TCR beta chain sequences were amplified using the hsTCRB Kit according to the manufacturer's protocol. TCRB libraries were sequenced on an Illumina MiSeq. On the study's bioinformatics: The kit vendor's proprietary platform handled demultiplexing, trimming and gene mapping. Here the immuneACCESS table is served through TCRdb, limited to in-frame sequences with V and J called. Missing clones are a known gap in these copies; in checked studies unresolved V genes cover under half, and the rest lacks a known reason. V, J and clone size are taken as reported in that table, and D and trimming were inferred from the DNA itself. The sample profile shows roughly 51,000 clones; roughly 88% of them were found once. 2% to 2.5% of the sample rests with the top ten.

The sequence joins TRBV7-3 to TRBJ2-2; TRBD1 is a weak D gene call, 6 bases matching. This receptor was taken from a man between 40 and 49 years old with glioma. The material sequenced was PBMCs, taken from a glioma patient treated with radiotherapy, temozolomide or both. The CDR3: CASSPQGVWTGELFF. The sequenced DNA: TGTGCCAGCAGCCCACAGGGCGTGTGGACCGGGGAGCTGTTTTTT.